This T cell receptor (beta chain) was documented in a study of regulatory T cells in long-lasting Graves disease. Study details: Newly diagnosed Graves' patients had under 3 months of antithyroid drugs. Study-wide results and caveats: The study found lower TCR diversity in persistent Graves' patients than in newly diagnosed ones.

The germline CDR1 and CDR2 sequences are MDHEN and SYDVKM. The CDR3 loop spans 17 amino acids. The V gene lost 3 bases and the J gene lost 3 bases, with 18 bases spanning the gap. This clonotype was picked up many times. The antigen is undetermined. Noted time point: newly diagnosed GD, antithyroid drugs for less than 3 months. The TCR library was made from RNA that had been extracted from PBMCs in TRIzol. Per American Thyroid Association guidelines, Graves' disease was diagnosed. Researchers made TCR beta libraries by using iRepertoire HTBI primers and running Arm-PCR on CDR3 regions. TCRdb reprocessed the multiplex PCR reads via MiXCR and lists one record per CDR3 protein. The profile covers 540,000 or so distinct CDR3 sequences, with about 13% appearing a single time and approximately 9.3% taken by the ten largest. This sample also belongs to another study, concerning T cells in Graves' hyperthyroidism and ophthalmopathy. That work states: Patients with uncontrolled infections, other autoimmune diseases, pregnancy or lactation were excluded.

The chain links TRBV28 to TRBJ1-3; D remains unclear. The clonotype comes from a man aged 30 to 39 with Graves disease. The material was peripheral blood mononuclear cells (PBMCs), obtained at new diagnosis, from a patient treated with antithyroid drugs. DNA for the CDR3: TGTGCCAGCAGTTTTAGTCCGATGAGGGCTCTTGGAAACACCATATATTTT. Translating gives CASSFSPMRALGNTIYF.